This T cell receptor beta chain appears in the sequencing data of a study of T cell repertoires in cytomegalovirus infection (dated 2019 in TCRdb). About the investigation overall: Peptide stimulations targeted recently identified HLA-C-restricted CMV epitopes, whose presentation resists viral immunomodulation, together with well-studied HLA-B-restricted epitopes. The HLA type of each donor mattered for the analysis, because public TCR beta signatures pointed to carriage of CMV infection along with the matching HLA type.

Sequencing used an Illumina HiSeq 1500. TCRdb handled the public reads itself, with Q25 trimming in fastp and clone calling in MiXCR, and kept productive beta chains. Rows with a matching CDR3 protein are joined into one entry that keeps the most common DNA and genes. The sample table records tens of thousands of distinct CDR3 sequences; 45% to 55% of these occur just once. The ten largest clones capture about 92% of the sample. Details on this clonotype: Its recognized antigen is unknown. No base quality information exists; no much larger clone differs at one position.

Interpreted using the paper, the treatment or condition label stands for: in vitro stimulation with specific CMV peptide epitopes to enrich CMV-specific T cells. CDR1 and CDR2 (SGHRS, YFSETQ) derive from the germline V gene. At the junction V is shortened by 1 base and J by 0 bases; bases outside the gene matches: 5. Including cysteine and phenylalanine, the CDR3 has 16 amino acids. Just CDR3 DNA is preserved here, 48 bases in frame from base 1. Study-wide findings and limitations: In both this cohort and an independent cohort of 352 donors, the cumulative frequency of public TCR beta family members distinguished carriers of CMV infection plus the relevant HLA type. The ex vivo response was dominated by HLA-C-restricted CMV-specific TCR beta clonotypes, which also provided the single most frequent clonotype in two of eight donors.

This clonotype originated in a human donor in good health (CMV status not recorded). Some clones in this sample may be carry-over from other donors' samples. The input for sequencing was CD8+ T cells from cultured PBMCs, taken from culture after CMV antigen stimulation. This chain joins TRBV5-1 to TRBJ2-7; 9 of the junction bases match TRBD2. The CDR3 region reads CASSLKNSGGSYEQYF. The nucleotide sequence is TGCGCCAGCAGCTTGAAAAATAGCGGGGGCTCCTACGAGCAGTACTTC.